Listed below are T cell receptor beta chains from one sample, sequenced in a study of blood T cell repertoires in COVID-19. The method was immunoSEQ multiplex PCR; TCRdb's version includes in-frame clones alone and lacks a portion of them. This sample has about half a million clones, with approximately 85% found just once. The sequenced material came from peripheral blood. The receptors originated from a human donor in a cohort sampled during active COVID-19. Each CDR3 is given with its conserved first and last residue. A D gene is named only where the DNA matches it firmly. Clone size is given for some rows only: seen once, a few or many times, or a class if the clone is expanded.

TRBD1	TRBV6-1	TRBJ2-5	NA	TGTGCCAGCAGTGAAACCTCGACAGGGGGCTGGGAGACCCAGTACTTC	CASSETSTGGWETQYF
TRBD2	TRBV4-1	TRBJ2-7	NA	TGCGCCAGCAGCCAAGAGGCTAGCGGGAGTTACGAGCAGTACTTC	CASSQEASGSYEQYF
TRBD2	TRBV5-1	TRBJ2-2	NA	TGCGCCAGCAGCCCCGGGGGGGTCAGGGCCGGGGAGCTGTTTTTT	CASSPGGVRAGELFF
NA	TRBV3-1/TRBV3-2	TRBJ1-2	NA	TGTGCCAGCAGCCACCAACTGGGGCGGGATATTAACTATGGCTACACCTTC	CASSHQLGRDINYGYTF
TRBD2	TRBV2	TRBJ2-7	NA	TGTGCCAGCAGTCCTAGCGGGGGTTATTACGAGCAGTACTTC	CASSPSGGYYEQYF
NA	TRBV19	TRBJ2-7	once	TGTGCCAGTAGTATTAAGGGGGGGCCCTACGAGCAGTACTTC	CASSIKGGPYEQYF
NA	TRBV7-9	TRBJ2-5	NA	TGTGCCAGCAGCTCGCGAGGTAGCGGTCCTTCTGAGACCCAGTACTTC	CASSSRGSGPSETQYF
TRBD2	TRBV9	TRBJ2-5	NA	TGTGCCAGCAGCGCCCTAGCGGGAAGAGAGACCCAGTACTTC	CASSALAGRETQYF
TRBD1	TRBV5-4	TRBJ1-4	once	TGTGCCAGCAGCTTGGACAGGGGTGAGGAAAAACTGTTTTTT	CASSLDRGEEKLFF
NA	TRBV23-1	TRBJ2-7	NA	TGCGCCAGCAGTCAATCGTTGGAGAAAACGGACTCCGGGGAGCAGTACTTC	CASSQSLEKTDSGEQYF
TRBD2	TRBV5-6	TRBJ2-7	NA	TGTGCCAGCAGACGGGCGGGAGGGAGCGAGCAGTACTTC	CASRRAGGSEQYF
NA	TRBV6-4	TRBJ1-6	NA	TGTGCCAGCAGTGAGGCCTTACCTAATTCACCCCTCCACTTT	CASSEALPNSPLHF
TRBD1	TRBV19	TRBJ2-3	NA	TGTGCCAGTAGTACCCCCCGGGACAGGGAAAGGGATACGCAGTATTTT	CASSTPRDRERDTQYF
TRBD2	TRBV6-5	TRBJ2-7	NA	TGTGCCAGCAGGGTAGCGGGAGCGTACGAGCAGTACTTC	CASRVAGAYEQYF
TRBD1	TRBV19	TRBJ1-1	NA	TGTGCCAGTAGTATTCGACAGGGTCGGACTGAAGCTTTCTTT	CASSIRQGRTEAFF
TRBD2	TRBV27	TRBJ2-7	once	TGTGCCAGCAGCGCGTTTTATGGGACTAGCTCCTACGAGCAGTACTTC	CASSAFYGTSSYEQYF
NA	TRBV7-2	TRBJ2-2	NA	TGTGCCAGCAGCTTAGTTGGTGGGAGTGATACCGGGGAGCTGTTTTTT	CASSLVGGSDTGELFF
NA	TRBV15	TRBJ1-1	many	TGTGCCACCAGCAGAGAGAGGGCTGTGAACACTGAAGCTTTCTTT	CATSRERAVNTEAFF
TRBD1	TRBV15	TRBJ1-6	NA	TGTGCCACCAGCAGGGACCCGACAGGGTATAATTCACCCCTCCACTTT	CATSRDPTGYNSPLHF
TRBD1	TRBV19	TRBJ1-1	NA	TGTGCCAGTAGTTTGGGACAGATGAACACTGAAGCTTTCTTT	CASSLGQMNTEAFF
TRBD1	TRBV28	TRBJ1-1	NA	TGTGCCAGCAGTTTCTGGACAGGGTCTAGCGCTGAAGCTTTCTTT	CASSFWTGSSAEAFF
NA	TRBV27	TRBJ2-1	once	TGTGCCAGCAGACTCAGGGCTACTTCCTACAATGAGCAGTTCTTC	CASRLRATSYNEQFF
NA	TRBV5-5	TRBJ1-4	NA	TGTGCCAGCAGCTTGTTGTCAGGGGATTGGGAAAAACTGTTTTTT	CASSLLSGDWEKLFF
TRBD2	TRBV19	TRBJ2-1	NA	TGTGCCAGTAGTACCCCTCGGACTAGTGGGAATGAGCAGTTCTTC	CASSTPRTSGNEQFF
NA	TRBV11-2	TRBJ2-5	NA	TGTGCCAGCAGCCCTGTAGCCCTCTTGGAGACCCAGTACTTC	CASSPVALLETQYF
NA	TRBV20-1	TRBJ1-1	NA	TGCAGTGCTAGGCGGACTGAAGCTTTCTTT	CSARRTEAFF
TRBD1	TRBV28	TRBJ1-6	NA	TGTGCCAGCAGTCCGACGGACAGGGGAGGATTTTCACCCCTCCACTTT	CASSPTDRGGFSPLHF
NA	TRBV5-1	TRBJ1-1	NA	TGCGCCAGCAGCTTCCTGGGGAGGGAAGCTTTCTTT	CASSFLGREAFF
NA	TRBV28	TRBJ2-3	NA	TGTGCCAGCAGTTTTCAACCATCTACCACAGATACGCAGTATTTT	CASSFQPSTTDTQYF
NA	TRBV7-2	TRBJ1-4	NA	TGTGCCAGCAGCTCGAAGGGGGGGTACCGAGGGGAAAAACTGTTTTTT	CASSSKGGYRGEKLFF
TRBD2	TRBV18	TRBJ2-5	NA	TGTGCCAGCTCACCAAGAGCGGGAGACCGGGAGACCCAGTACTTC	CASSPRAGDRETQYF
TRBD1	TRBV28	TRBJ2-7	NA	TGTGCCAGCAGTCCTACAAACTCACGGGACAGGGCCCGCTTC	CASSPTNSRDRARF
NA	TRBV28	TRBJ1-2	NA	TGTGCCAGCAGTTTAAGTCCTCGAAGCGGGGGCTTTGGCTACACCTTC	CASSLSPRSGGFGYTF
TRBD1	TRBV9	TRBJ2-5	NA	TGTGCCAGCAGCGTAGGGGCAGGGGGTACCCAAGAGACCCAGTACTTC	CASSVGAGGTQETQYF
TRBD2	TRBV3-1/TRBV3-2	TRBJ2-4	NA	TGTGCCAGCAGCCAAGAAGCTCTAGCGGGCATTCAGTACTTC	CASSQEALAGIQYF
TRBD1	TRBV4-2	TRBJ2-2	NA	TGTGCCAGCAGCCGTACCGGGACAGAGAACACCGGGGAGCTGTTTTTT	CASSRTGTENTGELFF
TRBD2	TRBV7-9	TRBJ2-3	NA	TGTGCCAGCAGCCCAAGCGGGAGGGATCATGATACGCAGTATTTT	CASSPSGRDHDTQYF
NA	TRBV4-3	TRBJ2-3	NA	TGCGCCAGCAGCCAAGGGCTGGTGTACACAGATACGCAGTATTTT	CASSQGLVYTDTQYF
TRBD1	TRBV11-2	TRBJ1-2	NA	TGTGCCAGCAGCAGGGGACAGAACTATGGCTACACCTTC	CASSRGQNYGYTF
TRBD1	TRBV19	TRBJ1-6	NA	TGTGCCAGTAGTGGCGGGACAGGGGTTTCACCCCTCCACTTT	CASSGGTGVSPLHF
TRBD2	TRBV27	TRBJ2-1	once	TGTGCCAGCAGCCCGGACAGATCCTATAGCGGGAGGGCGTCCTACAATGAGCAGTTCTTC	CASSPDRSYSGRASYNEQFF
NA	TRBV19	TRBJ2-7	NA	TGTGCCAGTAGTATAGGAGCGGCTAACTCCTACGAGCAGTACTTC	CASSIGAANSYEQYF
TRBD1	TRBV6-5	TRBJ2-2	NA	TGTGCCAGCAGTTTCTTAGGGACAGGAAACACCGGGGAGCTGTTTTTT	CASSFLGTGNTGELFF
NA	TRBV9	TRBJ1-2	NA	TGTGCCAGCAGCGCCCCCAGTACACCTGACTATGGCTACACCTTC	CASSAPSTPDYGYTF
NA	TRBV30	TRBJ1-5	NA	TGTGCCTGGAGACGGGGGGCCGGTCAGCCCCAGCATTTT	CAWRRGAGQPQHF
NA	TRBV27	TRBJ1-5	NA	TGTGCCAGCAGTACCTACAGCGGAGTTCGCAATCAGCCCCAGCATTTT	CASSTYSGVRNQPQHF
NA	TRBV28	TRBJ1-5	NA	TGTGCCAGCAGTTTCCTCGACAGGTTTGTCACCTTAGCAAATCAGCCCCAGCATTTT	CASSFLDRFVTLANQPQHF
NA	TRBV29-1	TRBJ1-2	NA	TGCAGCGCTGCCAGGACTAACGCAGCTAACTATGGCTACACCTTC	CSAARTNAANYGYTF
TRBD2	TRBV4-1	TRBJ2-1	NA	TGCGCCAGCAGCCAAGAATGGAAGCGGGAGAGATATGAGCAGTTCTTC	CASSQEWKRERYEQFF
NA	TRBV7-7	TRBJ1-3	NA	TGTGCTAGCAGCCCAGGGGTAGATGGAAACACCATATATTTT	CASSPGVDGNTIYF
NA	TRBV11-3	TRBJ1-1	NA	TGTGCCAGCAGCTTGGGAGTGAACACTGAAGCTTTCTTT	CASSLGVNTEAFF
NA	TRBV5-5	TRBJ1-5	once	TGTGCCAGCAGCTTGGAGGGGGGCAATCAGCCCCAGCATTTT	CASSLEGGNQPQHF
TRBD2	TRBV5-1	TRBJ2-1	once	TGCGCCAGCAGCTTCCCTAGGAGGGGACTAGCGGGAGTAAACTACAATGAGCAGTTCTTC	CASSFPRRGLAGVNYNEQFF
TRBD2	TRBV5-1	TRBJ2-5	NA	TGCGCCAGCAGCTCCGCGGGAGGAGAAGAGACCCAGTACTTC	CASSSAGGEETQYF
TRBD2	TRBV19	TRBJ2-3	NA	TGTGCCAGTAGTATATGGGCGTGGAAGACTAGCGGACGCACAGATACGCAGTATTTT	CASSIWAWKTSGRTDTQYF
TRBD1	TRBV6-5	TRBJ1-2	NA	TGTGCCAGCAGGGTCCGGGACAGGGGACTTGGCTACACCTTC	CASRVRDRGLGYTF
NA	TRBV2	TRBJ1-1	NA	TGTGCCAGCGGAGGGGGGGTTAGCTGGGTGGGTAACACTGAAGCTTTCTTT	CASGGGVSWVGNTEAFF
NA	TRBV9	TRBJ2-2	NA	TGTGCCAGCAGCGGTCCCGGGACAAGAGTTGGTAGCCGTGGATGGAACACCGGGGAGCTGTTTTTT	CASSGPGTRVGSRGWNTGELFF
TRBD1	TRBV28	TRBJ1-2	NA	TGTGCCAGCAGTTTATCTTATAACCGGGACAGTGCCAGGAATGGCTACACCTTC	CASSLSYNRDSARNGYTF